The T cell receptor (beta chain) under discussion was sequenced for a study of shared clonotypes between healthy human individuals. About the research overall: The cohort had two women and a few men, ages 18 to 49.

The authors split each subset's genomic DNA evenly across several immunoSEQ plates. Generated by immunoSEQ multiplex PCR, the TCRdb table keeps only in-frame clones and is missing some. Counted here are approximately 1,500,000 clones, around 97% occurring once; the ten biggest clones make up roughly 1.1%. V was pared by 4 bases and J by 6 bases, with 12 bases between. CDR3 length equals 12 residues. Germline loops: CDR1 SQVTM, CDR2 ANQGSEA. Sequenced input: naive CD4+ T cells sorted from blood. Subset of the sample: CD45RA+ positively selected. This chain links TRBV29-1 with TRBJ2-5, with a tentative D call TRBD2 (6 bases). The source of this sequence is a man in his thirties or forties in good health. CDR3 region: CSVGRERKTQYF. The CDR3 nucleotides read TGCAGCGTTGGGAGGGAGAGAAAGACCCAGTACTTC.